This is a list of T cell receptor beta chains from one sample in a study of T cells in Graves' hyperthyroidism and ophthalmopathy. TCRdb re-analysed the multiplex PCR reads in MiXCR, keeping a single row per CDR3 protein. Among some 250,000 distinct CDR3 sequences listed, approximately 14% were seen once. Sequenced material: blood. These receptors originate from a woman in her 40s with Graves' hyperthyroidism that later progressed to Graves' ophthalmopathy. CDR3s include the opening cysteine and the closing phenylalanine or tryptophan. D genes are given only for firm matches. A clone size is listed for some rows: how often the clone was seen (once, few, many), or a class if it is expanded.

14,TRBJ1-4,.,many,TRBV6-1,CASSEAGADEKLFF,TGTGCCAGCAGTGAAGCGGGGGCAGATGAAAAACTGTTTTTT
14,TRBJ1-2,.,.,TRBV28,CASSLTPGPYGYTF,TGTGCCAGCAGTTTAACCCCGGGGCCCTATGGCTACACCTTC
11,TRBJ2-5,.,many,TRBV6-1,CAGGWGETQYF,TGTGCCGGGGGGTGGGGAGAGACCCAGTACTTC
15,TRBJ2-7,.,many,TRBV19,CASSIGAGVAYEQYF,TGTGCCAGTAGTATAGGGGCAGGAGTCGCCTACGAGCAGTACTTC
19,TRBJ1-1,TRBD1,.,TRBV18,CASSPRLVQGAESNTEAFF,TGTGCCAGCTCACCTCGTCTAGTGCAGGGGGCGGAATCGAACACTGAAGCTTTCTTT
17,TRBJ2-5,.,many,TRBV10-2,CASSEELPSALQETQYF,TGCGCCAGCAGTGAGGAATTGCCTAGCGCATTACAAGAGACCCAGTACTTC
17,TRBJ1-1,.,many,TRBV11-2,CASSLAFTRRMNTEAFF,TGTGCCAGCAGCTTAGCCTTTACCAGGAGGATGAACACTGAAGCTTTCTTT
17,TRBJ2-1,TRBD2,many,TRBV20-1,CSVSGLASPRKVHEQFF,TGCAGTGTTTCGGGACTAGCGAGCCCTCGCAAGGTCCATGAGCAGTTCTTC
15,TRBJ2-7,.,many,TRBV28,CASSFRGPGGYEQYF,TGTGCCAGCAGTTTTCGCGGGCCTGGAGGCTACGAGCAGTACTTC
14,TRBJ1-4,.,many,TRBV20-1,CSAREGRSDEKLFF,TGCAGTGCTAGAGAAGGTCGCTCTGATGAAAAACTGTTTTTT
13,TRBJ1-1,TRBD1,many,TRBV2,CASSWDRGSEAFF,TGTGCCAGCAGTTGGGACAGGGGGTCTGAAGCTTTCTTT
15,TRBJ2-3,TRBD2,many,TRBV6-2/TRBV6-3,CASSSRGRGTDTQYF,TGTGCCAGCAGTTCGCGCGGGAGGGGTACAGATACGCAGTATTTT
16,TRBJ1-5,.,many,TRBV24-1,CATSGLQGSGNQPQHF,TGTGCCACCAGTGGATTGCAGGGGAGTGGCAATCAGCCCCAGCATTTT
12,TRBJ1-1,.,many,TRBV19,CASKAANTEAFF,TGTGCCAGTAAGGCGGCGAACACTGAAGCTTTCTTT
16,TRBJ2-4,TRBD1,many,TRBV7-2,CASSLRTGVAKNIQYF,TGTGCCAGCAGCCTTCGGACAGGGGTAGCCAAAAACATTCAGTACTTC
15,TRBJ2-7,.,many,TRBV5-6,CASSWGTGGSYEQYF,TGTGCCAGCAGCTGGGGGACCGGGGGCTCCTACGAGCAGTACTTC
12,TRBJ1-1,.,.,TRBV30,CAWGTGQAEAFF,TGTGCCTGGGGAACGGGGCAGGCTGAAGCTTTCTTT
16,TRBJ2-1,TRBD2,few,TRBV20-1,CSATPRLAAPLGEQFF,TGCAGTGCTACACCTAGGCTAGCGGCACCTCTAGGTGAGCAGTTCTTC
14,TRBJ1-6,.,many,TRBV6-1,CASRRGQDNSPLHF,TGTGCCAGCAGACGGGGTCAGGATAATTCACCCCTCCACTTT
12,TRBJ2-1,TRBD1,many,TRBV2,CASQTGINEQFF,TGTGCCAGCCAGACAGGGATCAATGAGCAGTTCTTC
18,TRBJ2-1,.,many,TRBV7-8,CASSLLSASDRGINEQFF,TGTGCCAGCAGCTTATTATCAGCTTCCGATCGGGGAATCAATGAGCAGTTCTTC
16,TRBJ1-5,.,many,TRBV2,CASSEANPRGYQPQHF,TGTGCCAGCAGTGAAGCTAACCCCCGGGGGTATCAGCCCCAGCATTTT
15,TRBJ2-1,TRBD2,many,TRBV5-1,CASSSTSGLFNEQFF,TGCGCCAGCAGCTCCACTAGCGGCCTCTTCAATGAGCAGTTCTTC
15,TRBJ1-6,TRBD1,.,TRBV19,CASSILQGDQAPLHF,TGTGCCAGTAGTATACTACAGGGGGATCAGGCACCCCTCCACTTT
15,TRBJ1-5,TRBD1,many,TRBV12-3/TRBV12-4,CASSNNRGGSQPQHF,TGTGCCAGCAGCAACAACAGGGGAGGGAGCCAGCCCCAGCATTTT
15,TRBJ2-5,.,many,TRBV28,CASSGTGPVKETQYF,TGTGCCAGCAGTGGGACGGGACCGGTAAAAGAGACCCAGTACTTC
13,TRBJ2-2,.,.,TRBV7-3,CASSFDITGELFF,TGTGCCAGCAGCTTCGACATTACCGGGGAGCTGTTTTTT
15,TRBJ1-5,TRBD1,many,TRBV19,CASSTWTGDNQPQHF,TGTGCCAGTAGTACCTGGACAGGTGACAATCAGCCCCAGCATTTT
16,TRBJ1-5,.,many,TRBV19,CASTLLFGGSNQPQHF,TGTGCCAGCACCCTCCTGTTCGGGGGTAGCAATCAGCCCCAGCATTTT
15,TRBJ1-2,.,many,TRBV10-2,CASSESDRRAYGYTF,TGCGCCAGCAGTGAGTCCGACAGGCGGGCATATGGCTACACCTTC
16,TRBJ2-1,TRBD2,few,TRBV6-5,CASSYFTSGSDNEQFF,TGTGCCAGCAGTTACTTCACTAGCGGGAGCGACAATGAGCAGTTCTTC
16,TRBJ2-1,.,few,TRBV13,CASSLGLRSESNEQFF,TGTGCCAGCAGCTTAGGCCTGAGGAGCGAGAGCAATGAGCAGTTCTTC
15,TRBJ1-1,.,many,TRBV4-1,CASSPMPVGNTEAFF,TGCGCCAGCAGCCCTATGCCGGTGGGGAACACTGAAGCTTTCTTT
12,TRBJ1-4,.,many,TRBV12-3/TRBV12-4,CASSLQGKKLFF,TGTGCCAGCAGCCTACAGGGTAAAAAACTGTTTTTT
16,TRBJ1-4,.,.,TRBV25-1,CASSDARGGLNEKLFF,TGTGCCAGCAGTGATGCCCGGGGGGGCCTTAATGAAAAACTGTTTTTT
13,TRBJ1-6,.,many,TRBV27,CASSFVIGRPLHF,TGTGCCAGCAGTTTCGTGATAGGGAGGCCCCTCCACTTT
15,TRBJ2-3,TRBD2,many,TRBV4-1,CASSPPPSGRDTQYF,TGCGCCAGCAGCCCACCCCCTAGCGGGAGGGATACGCAGTATTTT
14,TRBJ2-1,.,many,TRBV28,CASSFENPYNEQFF,TGTGCCAGCAGTTTTGAAAACCCTTACAATGAGCAGTTCTTC
16,TRBJ2-6,.,many,TRBV28,CASSTDPGAGANVLTF,TGTGCCAGCAGCACCGACCCAGGGGCTGGGGCCAACGTCCTGACTTTC
15,TRBJ2-7,TRBD2,many,TRBV18,CASSPRLAGVDSQYF,TGTGCCAGCTCACCACGGCTAGCGGGAGTGGATTCGCAGTACTTC
12,TRBJ2-7,TRBD2,few,TRBV6-1,CASRTSRNEQYF,TGTGCCTCTAGGACTAGTCGTAACGAGCAGTACTTC
14,TRBJ1-4,TRBD1,many,TRBV18,CASSLDRSSEKLFF,TGTGCCAGCTCACTGGACAGGTCTAGCGAAAAACTGTTTTTT
14,TRBJ2-7,TRBD1,many,TRBV12-3/TRBV12-4,CASSSDRADYEQYF,TGTGCCAGCAGTTCGGACAGGGCAGACTACGAGCAGTACTTC
20,TRBJ2-3,TRBD2,many,TRBV15,CATSRTIGLADLAITDTQYF,TGTGCCACCAGCAGGACTATCGGACTAGCGGACTTAGCTATCACAGATACGCAGTATTTT
20,TRBJ2-1,TRBD2,many,TRBV7-2,CANTLSRLAGGAGLYNEQFF,TGTGCCAACACACTTTCCCGGCTAGCGGGAGGGGCGGGGCTTTACAATGAGCAGTTCTTC
15,TRBJ2-2,TRBD1,many,TRBV20-1,CSAPRQGANTGELFF,TGCAGTGCCCCGAGGCAGGGGGCGAACACCGGGGAGCTGTTTTTT
14,TRBJ1-1,.,.,TRBV7-3,CASSLTIRATEAFF,TGTGCCAGCAGCTTAACGATTCGGGCCACTGAAGCTTTCTTT
17,TRBJ1-5,.,many,TRBV20-1,CNYDLAATNYSNQPQHF,TGCAACTATGACTTGGCAGCCACCAACTATAGCAATCAGCCCCAGCATTTT
14,TRBJ1-4,.,.,TRBV4-2,CASSQGPGGEKLFF,TGTGCCAGCAGCCAAGGGCCAGGTGGTGAAAAACTGTTTTTT